A single T cell receptor beta chain is shown here with its context. Its antigen is as yet unknown. This record belongs to a study of T cells in Graves' hyperthyroidism and ophthalmopathy. For the study at large: Once the initial diagnosis was made, peripheral blood was obtained before any treatment. Study outcomes and limitations: Ophthalmopathy prediction by the model preceded onset by a median approximately six months.

RNA transcripts provided the source from which TCR beta CDR3 regions were amplified. When the TCR CDR3 underwent first-round RT-PCR, the HTBI primer set was used. TCRdb analysed the multiplex PCR reads with MiXCR anew, one entry per CDR3 protein. The sample gives about 300,000 distinct CDR3 sequences, approximately 18% of which show up once; approximately 37% is in the top ten. The CDR3 consists of 16 residues. The germline V and J ends were trimmed by 2 bases and 0 bases, with 13 bases remaining between them. Looked up from germline, CDR1 is MNHNS and CDR2 is SASEGT. Disease duration was under 3 months in the ophthalmopathy patients, who also had a Clinical Activity Score of at least 3 and a NOSPECS grade of at least 4. Diagnoses used clinical symptoms, serum thyroxine and TRAb, thyroid ultrasound and orbital computed tomography.

The chain links TRBV6-1 to TRBJ1-2, with unresolved D. The TCR originated in a man aged 50 to 60 with Graves' ophthalmopathy. The sequenced sample consisted of blood. Written as DNA, the CDR3 is TGTGCCAGCAGTGAACGGGCAGCTAGACCTAACTATGGCTACACCTTC. Protein sequence: CASSERAARPNYGYTF.